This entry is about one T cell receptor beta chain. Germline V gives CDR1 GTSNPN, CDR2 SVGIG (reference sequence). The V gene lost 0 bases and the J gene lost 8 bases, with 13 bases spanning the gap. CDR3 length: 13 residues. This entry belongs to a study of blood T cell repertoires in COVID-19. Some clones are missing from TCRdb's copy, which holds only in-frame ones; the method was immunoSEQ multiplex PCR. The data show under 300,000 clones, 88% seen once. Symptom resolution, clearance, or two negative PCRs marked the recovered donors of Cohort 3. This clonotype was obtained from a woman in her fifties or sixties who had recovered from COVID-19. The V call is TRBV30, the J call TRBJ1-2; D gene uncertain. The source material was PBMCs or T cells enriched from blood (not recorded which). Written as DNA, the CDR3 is TGTGCCTGGAGTGTAGGAGTGCAGCAAGGCTACACCTTC. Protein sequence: CAWSVGVQQGYTF.